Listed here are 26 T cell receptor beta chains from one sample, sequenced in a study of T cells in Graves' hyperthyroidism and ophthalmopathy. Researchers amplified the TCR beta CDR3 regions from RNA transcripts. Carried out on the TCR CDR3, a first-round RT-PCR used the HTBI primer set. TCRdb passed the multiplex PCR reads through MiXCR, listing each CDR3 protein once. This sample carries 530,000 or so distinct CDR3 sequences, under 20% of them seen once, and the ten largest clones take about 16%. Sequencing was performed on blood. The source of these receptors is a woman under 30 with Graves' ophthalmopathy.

CDR3 DNA: TGTGCCAGCAGTTTACTGGGACAGGGCACGGACGAGCAGTACTTC. This sequence encodes CASSLLGQGTDEQYF. The rearrangement links TRBV28 to TRBJ2-7; the match to TRBD1 covers 9 bases. J lost 5 bases, V lost 2 bases, and 7 bases had no gene match. Germline CDR1 is MDHEN and CDR2 is SYDVKM. The CDR3 runs to 15 residues.

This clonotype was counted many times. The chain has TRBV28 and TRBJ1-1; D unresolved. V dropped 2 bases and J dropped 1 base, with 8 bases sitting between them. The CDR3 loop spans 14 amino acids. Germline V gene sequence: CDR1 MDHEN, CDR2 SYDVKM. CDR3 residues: CASSLMGTNTEAFF. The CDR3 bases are TGTGCCAGCAGTTTAATGGGTACGAACACTGAAGCTTTCTTT.

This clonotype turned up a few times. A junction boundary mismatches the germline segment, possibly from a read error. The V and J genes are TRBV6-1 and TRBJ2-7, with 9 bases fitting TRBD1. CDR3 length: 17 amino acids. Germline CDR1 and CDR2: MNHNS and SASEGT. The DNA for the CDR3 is TGTGTCAGCAGTGAAGTCGGCCCGGGACAGGGTAACGACGAGCAGTACTTC. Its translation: CVSSEVGPGQGNDEQYF.

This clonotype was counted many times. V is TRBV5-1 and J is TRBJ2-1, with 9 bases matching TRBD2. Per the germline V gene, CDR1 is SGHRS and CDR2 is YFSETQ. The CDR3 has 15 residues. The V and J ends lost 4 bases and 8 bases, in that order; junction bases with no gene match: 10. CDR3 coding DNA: TGCGCCAGCAGCACCGGGACTAGCCCTGCAGATGAGCAGTTCTTC. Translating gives CASSTGTSPADEQFF. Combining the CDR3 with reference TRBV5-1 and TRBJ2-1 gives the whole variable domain KAGVTQTPRYLIKTRGQQVTLSCSPISGHRSVSWYQQTPGQGLQFLFEYFSETQRNKGNFPGRFSGRQFSNSRSEMNVSTLELGDSALYLCASSTGTSPADEQFFGPGTRLTVL.

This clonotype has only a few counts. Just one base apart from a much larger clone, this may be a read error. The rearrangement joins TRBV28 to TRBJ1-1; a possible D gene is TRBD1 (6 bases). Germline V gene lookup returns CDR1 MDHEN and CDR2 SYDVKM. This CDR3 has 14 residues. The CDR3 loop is CASSGGRANTGAFF. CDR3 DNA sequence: TGTGCCAGCAGTGGGGGCCGGGCGAACACTGGAGCTTTCTTT.

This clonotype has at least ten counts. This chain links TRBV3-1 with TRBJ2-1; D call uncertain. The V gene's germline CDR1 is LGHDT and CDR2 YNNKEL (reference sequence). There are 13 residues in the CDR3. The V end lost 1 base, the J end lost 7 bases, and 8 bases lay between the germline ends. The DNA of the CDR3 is TGTGCCAGCAGCCAAGGCGGCCGGAATGAGCAGTTCTTC. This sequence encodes CASSQGGRNEQFF.

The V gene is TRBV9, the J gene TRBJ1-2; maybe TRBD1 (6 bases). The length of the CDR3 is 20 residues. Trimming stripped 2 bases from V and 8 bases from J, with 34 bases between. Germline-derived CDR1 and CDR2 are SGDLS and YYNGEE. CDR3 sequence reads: CASSVHLTGQMALKDEGYTF. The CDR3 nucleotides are TGTGCCAGCAGCGTCCATTTGACTGGACAGATGGCCCTAAAAGATGAGGGCTACACCTTC.

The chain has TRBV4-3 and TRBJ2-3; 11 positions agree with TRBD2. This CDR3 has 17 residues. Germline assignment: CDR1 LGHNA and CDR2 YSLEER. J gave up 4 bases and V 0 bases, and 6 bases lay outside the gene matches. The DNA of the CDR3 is TGCGCCAGCAGCCAAGATATGAGTAGCGGGAGGGCAGATACGCAGTATTTT. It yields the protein CASSQDMSSGRADTQYF.

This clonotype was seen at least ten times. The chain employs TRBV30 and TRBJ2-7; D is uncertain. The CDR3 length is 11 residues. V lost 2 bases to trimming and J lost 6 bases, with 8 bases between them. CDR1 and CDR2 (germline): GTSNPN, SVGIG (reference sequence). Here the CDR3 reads CAWSLEAEQYF. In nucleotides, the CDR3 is TGTGCCTGGAGTTTAGAGGCCGAGCAGTACTTC. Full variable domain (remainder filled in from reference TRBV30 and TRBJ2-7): SQTIHQWPATLVQPVGSPLSLECTVEGTSNPNLYWYRQAAGRGLQLLFYSVGIGQISSEVPQNLSASRPQDRQFILSSKKLLLSDSGFYLCAWSLEAEQYFGPGTRLTVT.

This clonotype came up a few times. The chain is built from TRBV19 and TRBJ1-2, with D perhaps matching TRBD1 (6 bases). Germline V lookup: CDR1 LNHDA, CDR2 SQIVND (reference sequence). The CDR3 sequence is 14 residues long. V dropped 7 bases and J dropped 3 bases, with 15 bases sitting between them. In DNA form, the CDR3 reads TGTGCCAGTATCAAGAGGGGGAACTACTATGGCTACACCTTC. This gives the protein CASIKRGNYYGYTF.

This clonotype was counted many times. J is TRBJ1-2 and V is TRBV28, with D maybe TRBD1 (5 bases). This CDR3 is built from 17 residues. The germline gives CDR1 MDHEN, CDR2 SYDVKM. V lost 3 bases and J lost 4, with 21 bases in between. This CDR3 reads CASSFGAQEPRGYGYTF. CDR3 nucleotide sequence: TGTGCCAGCAGTTTCGGGGCACAGGAACCTAGGGGCTATGGCTACACCTTC.

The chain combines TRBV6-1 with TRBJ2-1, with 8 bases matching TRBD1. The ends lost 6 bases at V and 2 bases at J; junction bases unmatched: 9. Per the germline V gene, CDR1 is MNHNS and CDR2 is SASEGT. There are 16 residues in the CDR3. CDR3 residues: CASSSRTGRPYNEQFF. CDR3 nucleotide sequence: TGTGCCAGCAGCTCTCGGACAGGGAGACCCTACAATGAGCAGTTCTTC.

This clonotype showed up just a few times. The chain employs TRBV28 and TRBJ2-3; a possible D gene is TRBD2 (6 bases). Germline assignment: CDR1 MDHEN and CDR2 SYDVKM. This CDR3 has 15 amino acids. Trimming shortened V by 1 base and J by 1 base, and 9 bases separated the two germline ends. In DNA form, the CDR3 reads TGTGCCAGCAGTTTATACGGGGAGGGCACAGATACGCAGTATTTT. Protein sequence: CASSLYGEGTDTQYF.

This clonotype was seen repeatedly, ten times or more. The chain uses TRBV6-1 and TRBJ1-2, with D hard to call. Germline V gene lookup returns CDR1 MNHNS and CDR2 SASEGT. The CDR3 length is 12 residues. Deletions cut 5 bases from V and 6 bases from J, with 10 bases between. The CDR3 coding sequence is TGTGCCAGCAGTCTCCGGGAAGATGGCTACACCTTC. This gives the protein CASSLREDGYTF.

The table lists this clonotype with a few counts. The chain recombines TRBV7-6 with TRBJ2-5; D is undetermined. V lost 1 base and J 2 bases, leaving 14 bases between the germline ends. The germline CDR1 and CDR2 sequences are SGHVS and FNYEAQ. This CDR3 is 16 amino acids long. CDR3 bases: TGTGCCAGCAGCTTAGGTACGGGTTGGCGGCAAGAGACCCAGTACTTC. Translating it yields CASSLGTGWRQETQYF.

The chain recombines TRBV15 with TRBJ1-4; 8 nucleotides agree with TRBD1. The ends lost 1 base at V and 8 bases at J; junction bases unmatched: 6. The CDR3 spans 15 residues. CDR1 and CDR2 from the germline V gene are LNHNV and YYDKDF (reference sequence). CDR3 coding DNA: TGTGCCACCAGCAGAGTGGACAGGGAGAGCGAAAAACTGTTTTTT. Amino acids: CATSRVDRESEKLFF.

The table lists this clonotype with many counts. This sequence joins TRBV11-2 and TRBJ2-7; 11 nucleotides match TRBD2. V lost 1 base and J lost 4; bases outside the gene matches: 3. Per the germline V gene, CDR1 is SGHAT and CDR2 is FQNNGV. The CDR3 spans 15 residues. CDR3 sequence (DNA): TGTGCCAGCAGCTTAGTGGCTAGCGGGAGGTACGAGCAGTACTTC. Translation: CASSLVASGRYEQYF.

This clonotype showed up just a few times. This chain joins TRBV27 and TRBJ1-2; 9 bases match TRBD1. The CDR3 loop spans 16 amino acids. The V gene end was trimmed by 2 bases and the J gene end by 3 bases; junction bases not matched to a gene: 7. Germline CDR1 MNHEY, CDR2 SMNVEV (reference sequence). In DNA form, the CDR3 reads TGTGCCAGCAGTTTAATTGGGAGGACAGGGGACTATGGCTACACCTTC. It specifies CASSLIGRTGDYGYTF.

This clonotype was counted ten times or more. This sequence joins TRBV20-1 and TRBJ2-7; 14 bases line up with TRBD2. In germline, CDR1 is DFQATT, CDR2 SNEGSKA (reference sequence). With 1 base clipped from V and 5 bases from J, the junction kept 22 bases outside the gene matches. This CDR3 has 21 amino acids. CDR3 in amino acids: CSARAYGFPTGTSGSNNEQYF. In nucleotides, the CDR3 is TGCAGTGCTAGAGCTTATGGCTTCCCGACCGGGACTAGCGGGAGCAACAACGAGCAGTACTTC.

As DNA, the CDR3 is TGTGCCAGTAGTATCGGGACCGCCTACAATGAGCAGTTCTTC. Amino acid sequence: CASSIGTAYNEQFF. The chain employs TRBV19 and TRBJ2-1; either TRBD1 or TRBD2 may supply D (5 bases each). The CDR3 extends over 14 amino acids. The germline CDR1 and CDR2 sequences are LNHDA and SQIVND (reference sequence). Between the trimmed V and J ends, which lost 3 bases and 2 bases, there was a span of 8 bases.

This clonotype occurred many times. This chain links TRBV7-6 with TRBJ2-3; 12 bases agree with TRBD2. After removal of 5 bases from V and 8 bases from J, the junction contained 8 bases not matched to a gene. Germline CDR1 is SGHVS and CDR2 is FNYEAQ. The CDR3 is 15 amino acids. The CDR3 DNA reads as TGTGCCAGCAGCCCGCCTAGCGGGAGGGCCCCTACGCAGTATTTT. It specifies CASSPPSGRAPTQYF.

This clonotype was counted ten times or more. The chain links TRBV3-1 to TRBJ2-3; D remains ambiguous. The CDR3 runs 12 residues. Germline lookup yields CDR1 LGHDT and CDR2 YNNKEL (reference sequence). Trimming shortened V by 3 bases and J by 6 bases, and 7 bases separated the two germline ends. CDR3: CASSHEGDTQYF. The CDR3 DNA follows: TGTGCCAGCAGCCATGAAGGGGATACGCAGTATTTT.

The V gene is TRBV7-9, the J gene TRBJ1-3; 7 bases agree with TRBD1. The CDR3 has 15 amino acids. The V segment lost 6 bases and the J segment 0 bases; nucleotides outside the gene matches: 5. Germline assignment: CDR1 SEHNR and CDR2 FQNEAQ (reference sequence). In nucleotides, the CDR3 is TGTGCCAGCAGGGAGGGGGCCGACTCTGGAAACACCATATATTTT. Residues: CASREGADSGNTIYF. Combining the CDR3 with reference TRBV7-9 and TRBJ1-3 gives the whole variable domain DTGVSQNPRHKITKRGQNVTFRCDPISEHNRLYWYRQTLGQGPEFLTYFQNEAQLEKSRLLSDRFSAERPKGSFSTLEIQRTEQGDSAMYLCASREGADSGNTIYFGEGSWLTVV.

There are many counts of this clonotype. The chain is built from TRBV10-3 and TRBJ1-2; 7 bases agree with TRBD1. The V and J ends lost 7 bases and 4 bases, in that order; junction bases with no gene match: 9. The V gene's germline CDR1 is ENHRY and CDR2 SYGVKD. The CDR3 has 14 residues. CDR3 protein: CAITNTGVSYGYTF. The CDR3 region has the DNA TGTGCCATCACCAATACAGGGGTTAGCTATGGCTACACCTTC.

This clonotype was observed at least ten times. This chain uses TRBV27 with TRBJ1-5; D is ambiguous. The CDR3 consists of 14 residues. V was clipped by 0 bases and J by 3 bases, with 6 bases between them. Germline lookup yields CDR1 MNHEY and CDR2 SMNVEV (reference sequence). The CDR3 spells CASSLSAYNQPQHF. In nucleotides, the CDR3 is TGTGCCAGCAGTTTATCCGCCTACAATCAGCCCCAGCATTTT.

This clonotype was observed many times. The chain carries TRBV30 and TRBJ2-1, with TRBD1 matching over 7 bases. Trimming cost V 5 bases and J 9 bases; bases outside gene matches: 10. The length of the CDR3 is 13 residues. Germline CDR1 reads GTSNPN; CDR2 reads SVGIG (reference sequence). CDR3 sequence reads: CAWRGTVGREQFF. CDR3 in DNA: TGTGCCTGGCGAGGGACAGTGGGGCGTGAGCAGTTCTTC.